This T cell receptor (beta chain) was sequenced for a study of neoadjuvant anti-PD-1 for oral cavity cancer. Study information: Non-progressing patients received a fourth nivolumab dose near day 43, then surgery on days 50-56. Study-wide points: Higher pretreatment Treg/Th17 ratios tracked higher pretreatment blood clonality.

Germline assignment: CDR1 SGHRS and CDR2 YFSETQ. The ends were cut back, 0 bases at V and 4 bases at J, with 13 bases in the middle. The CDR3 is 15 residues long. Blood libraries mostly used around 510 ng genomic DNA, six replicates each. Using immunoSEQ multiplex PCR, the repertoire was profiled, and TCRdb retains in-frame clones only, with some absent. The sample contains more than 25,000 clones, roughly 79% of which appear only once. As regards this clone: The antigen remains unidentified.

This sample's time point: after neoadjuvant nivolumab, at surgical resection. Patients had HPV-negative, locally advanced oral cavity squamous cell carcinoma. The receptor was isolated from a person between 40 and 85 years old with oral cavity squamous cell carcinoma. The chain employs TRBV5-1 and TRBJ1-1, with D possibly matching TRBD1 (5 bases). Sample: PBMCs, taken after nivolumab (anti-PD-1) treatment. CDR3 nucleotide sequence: TGCGCCAGCAGCTTGGCCCTGGGGGGTCTCACTGAAGCTTTCTTT. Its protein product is CASSLALGGLTEAFF.